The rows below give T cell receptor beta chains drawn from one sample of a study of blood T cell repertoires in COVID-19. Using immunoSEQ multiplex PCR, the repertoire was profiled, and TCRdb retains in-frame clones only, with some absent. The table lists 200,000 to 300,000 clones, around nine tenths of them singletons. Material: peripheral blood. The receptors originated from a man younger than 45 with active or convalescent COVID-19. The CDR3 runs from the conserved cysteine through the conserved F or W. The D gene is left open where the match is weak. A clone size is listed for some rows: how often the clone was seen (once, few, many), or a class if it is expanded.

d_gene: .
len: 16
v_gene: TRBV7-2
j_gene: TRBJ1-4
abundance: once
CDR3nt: TGTGCCAGCAGCTTAGGGGGGGTCCCCGGGAGGGAAAAACTGTTTTTT
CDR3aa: CASSLGGVPGREKLFF

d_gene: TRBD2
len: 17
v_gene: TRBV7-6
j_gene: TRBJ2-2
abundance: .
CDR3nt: TGTGCCAGCACAACAGGACTAGCGGAAACGAACACCGGGGAGCTGTTTTTT
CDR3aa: CASTTGLAETNTGELFF

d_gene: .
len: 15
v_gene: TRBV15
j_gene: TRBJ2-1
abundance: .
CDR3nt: TGTGCCACCAGCAGAGATCTAGGGGGCTACAATGAGCAGTTCTTC
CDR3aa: CATSRDLGGYNEQFF

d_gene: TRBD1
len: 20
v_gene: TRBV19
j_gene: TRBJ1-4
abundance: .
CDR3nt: TGTGCCAGTAGCCTTCCGGTCGGGACAGGGAGTTTTAGCACTAATGAAAAACTGTTTTTT
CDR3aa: CASSLPVGTGSFSTNEKLFF

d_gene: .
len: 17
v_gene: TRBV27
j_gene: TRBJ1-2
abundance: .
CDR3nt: TGTGCCAGCACCCCCCAGAGGGATTTCGGGGGTTACTATGGCTACACCTTC
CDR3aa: CASTPQRDFGGYYGYTF

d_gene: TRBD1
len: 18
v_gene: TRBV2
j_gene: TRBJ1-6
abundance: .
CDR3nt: TGTGCCAGCAGCGAAGGACAGGGCCCACCTGTCAATAATTCACCCCTCCACTTT
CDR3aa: CASSEGQGPPVNNSPLHF

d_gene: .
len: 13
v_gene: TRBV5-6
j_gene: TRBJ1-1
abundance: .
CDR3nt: TGTGCCAGCAGCTTGGGGGGGCTCACTGAAGCTTTCTTT
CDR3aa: CASSLGGLTEAFF

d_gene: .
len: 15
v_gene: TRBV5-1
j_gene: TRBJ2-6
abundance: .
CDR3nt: TGCGCCAGCAGCTCTGGCGGGTCTGGGGCCAACGTCCTGACTTTC
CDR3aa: CASSSGGSGANVLTF

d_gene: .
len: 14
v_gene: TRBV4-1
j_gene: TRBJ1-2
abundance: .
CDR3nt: TGCGCCAGCAGCTATAATCTAGACAGCTATGGCTACACCTTC
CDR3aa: CASSYNLDSYGYTF

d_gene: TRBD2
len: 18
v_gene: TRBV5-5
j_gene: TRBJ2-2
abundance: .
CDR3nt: TGTGCCAGCAGCTTGGCCGAAGCGGGGTTACTGAACACCGGGGAGCTGTTTTTT
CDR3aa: CASSLAEAGLLNTGELFF

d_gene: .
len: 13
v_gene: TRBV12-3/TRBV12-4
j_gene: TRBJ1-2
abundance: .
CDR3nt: TGTGCCAGCAGCGAAGACGGGAACTATGGCTACACCTTC
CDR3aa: CASSEDGNYGYTF

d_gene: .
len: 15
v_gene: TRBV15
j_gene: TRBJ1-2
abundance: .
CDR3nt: TGTGCCACCAGCAGAGACTACGGGACACAATATGGCTACACCTTC
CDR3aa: CATSRDYGTQYGYTF

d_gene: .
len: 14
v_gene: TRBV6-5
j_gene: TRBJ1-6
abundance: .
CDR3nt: TGTGCCAGCAGCGCGGGCTACCGGGGTTCACCCCTCCACTTT
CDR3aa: CASSAGYRGSPLHF

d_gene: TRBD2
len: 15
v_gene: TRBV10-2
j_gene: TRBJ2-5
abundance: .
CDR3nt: TGCGCCAGCAGTGAGACTAGCGGGGGGGGAGAGACCCAGTACTTC
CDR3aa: CASSETSGGGETQYF

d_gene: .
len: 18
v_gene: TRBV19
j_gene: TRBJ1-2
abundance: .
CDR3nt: TGTGCCAGTAGTATAGATTTGCGGCTAGGACAGCAATTCTATGGCTACACCTTC
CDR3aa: CASSIDLRLGQQFYGYTF

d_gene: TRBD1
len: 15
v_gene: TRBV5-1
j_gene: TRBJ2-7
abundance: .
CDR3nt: TGCGCCAGCAGCTTGGATGGACAGGAACCCTACGAGCAGTACTTC
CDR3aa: CASSLDGQEPYEQYF

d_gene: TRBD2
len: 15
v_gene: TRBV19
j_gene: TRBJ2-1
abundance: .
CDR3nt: TGTGCCAGTAGTATGGCTAGTGCGGGCGGGAGGGAGCAGTTCTTC
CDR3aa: CASSMASAGGREQFF

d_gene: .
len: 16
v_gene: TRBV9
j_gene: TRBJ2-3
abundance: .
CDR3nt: TGTGCCAGCAGCCCTGACGCGTTAGGGGGCACAGATACGCAGTATTTT
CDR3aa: CASSPDALGGTDTQYF

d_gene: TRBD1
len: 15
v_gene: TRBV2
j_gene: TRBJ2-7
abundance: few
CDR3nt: TGTGCCAGCAGGGAAACCGGGACAGGGTCCTACGAGCAGTACTTC
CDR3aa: CASRETGTGSYEQYF

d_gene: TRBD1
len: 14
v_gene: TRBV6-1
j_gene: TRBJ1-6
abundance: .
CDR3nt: TGTGCCAGCAGTCCGACAGGGGGCGATTCACCCCTCCACTTT
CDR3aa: CASSPTGGDSPLHF

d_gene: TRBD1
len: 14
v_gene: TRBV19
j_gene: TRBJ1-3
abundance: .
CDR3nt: TGTGCCAGTTCAAGGGGGCTCTCTGGAAACACCATATATTTT
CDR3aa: CASSRGLSGNTIYF

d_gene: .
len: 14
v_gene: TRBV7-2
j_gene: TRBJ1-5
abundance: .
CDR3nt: TGTGCCAGCAGCCAGGGGTTTCGCAATCAGCCCCAGCATTTT
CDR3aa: CASSQGFRNQPQHF

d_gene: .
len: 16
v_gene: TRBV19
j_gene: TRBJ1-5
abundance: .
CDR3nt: TGTGCCAGTAGTCTTGGCAGGGAGGGACCAGATCAGCCCCAGCATTTT
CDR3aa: CASSLGREGPDQPQHF

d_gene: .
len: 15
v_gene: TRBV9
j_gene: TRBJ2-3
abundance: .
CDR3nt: TGTGCCAGCAGCCGACTAGATCAAAGCACAGATACGCAGTATTTT
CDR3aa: CASSRLDQSTDTQYF

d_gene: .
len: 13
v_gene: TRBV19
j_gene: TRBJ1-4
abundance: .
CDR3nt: TGTGCCAGTAATCGCAGGGAGGGGGAAAAACTGTTTTTT
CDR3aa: CASNRREGEKLFF

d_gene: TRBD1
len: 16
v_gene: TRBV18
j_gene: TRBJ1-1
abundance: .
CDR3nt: TGTGCCAGCTCCCCACGGACAGGGGTCGAGAGTGCTGAAGCTTTCTTT
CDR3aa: CASSPRTGVESAEAFF

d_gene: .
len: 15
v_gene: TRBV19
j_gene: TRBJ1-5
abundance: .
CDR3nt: TGTGCCAGTAGTATTCGGACAGCCTTCAATCAGCCCCAGCATTTT
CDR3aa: CASSIRTAFNQPQHF

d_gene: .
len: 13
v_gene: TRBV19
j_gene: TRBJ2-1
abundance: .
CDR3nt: TGTGCCAGTAGTATAGTTCCCGGGGATGAGCAGTTCTTC
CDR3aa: CASSIVPGDEQFF

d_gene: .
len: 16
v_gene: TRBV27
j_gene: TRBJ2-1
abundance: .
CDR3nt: TGTGCCAGCAGTTCCCCCCCCGGGTCAGTCTACAATGAGCAGTTCTTC
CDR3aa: CASSSPPGSVYNEQFF

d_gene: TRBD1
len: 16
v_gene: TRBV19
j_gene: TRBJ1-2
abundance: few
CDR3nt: TGTGCCAGCACCACAGGGGGCGGTGTTATGATGTATGGCTACACCTTC
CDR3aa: CASTTGGGVMMYGYTF